This TCR beta chain originates from a study of CXCR3-negative and CXCR3-positive naive CD8 T cells. Study-level results: CXCR3-positive naive cells had TRB CDR3s that were more hydrophobic than CXCR3-negative naive cells had.

Libraries were UMI-labeled 5' RACE TRB cDNA. TCRdb reanalyzed the 5' RACE reads and collapses them to one entry per CDR3 protein, without DNA. This table holds around 140,000 distinct CDR3 sequences. The CDR3 is 12 residues long. About this clonotype itself: Its antigen is currently unknown.

Sequencing input: naive CXCR3+ CD8+ T cells from blood. Subset here: CD45RO-CCR7+CD27+CD95- naive CD8+ T cells expressing CXCR3 (TNR3+). The gene calls are TRBV12-3 or TRBV12-4 and TRBJ2-1. The receptor was isolated from a human donor in good health. Some clones in this sample may be carry-over from other donors' samples. CDR3 residues: CASRTVYNEQFF.